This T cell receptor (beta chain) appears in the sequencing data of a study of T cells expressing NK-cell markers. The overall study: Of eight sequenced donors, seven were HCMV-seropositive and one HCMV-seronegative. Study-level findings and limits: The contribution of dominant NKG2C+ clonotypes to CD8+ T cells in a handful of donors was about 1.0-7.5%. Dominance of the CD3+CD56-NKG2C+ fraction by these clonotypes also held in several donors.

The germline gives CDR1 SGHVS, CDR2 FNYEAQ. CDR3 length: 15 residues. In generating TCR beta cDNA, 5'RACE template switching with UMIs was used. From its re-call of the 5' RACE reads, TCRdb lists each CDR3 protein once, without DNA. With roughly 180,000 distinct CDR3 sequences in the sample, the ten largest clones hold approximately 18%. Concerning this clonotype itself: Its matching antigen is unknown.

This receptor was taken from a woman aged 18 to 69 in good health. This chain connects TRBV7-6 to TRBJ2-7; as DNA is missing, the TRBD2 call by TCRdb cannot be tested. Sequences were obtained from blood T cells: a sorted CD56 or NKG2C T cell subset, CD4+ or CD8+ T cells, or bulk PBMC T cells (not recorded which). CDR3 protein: CASSRTSGTPYEQYF.